The sequence of this T cell receptor (beta chain) was determined in a study of blood T cell repertoires in COVID-19 (TCRdb year 2020). In the study overall: The collaborator samples originated in the United States, Italy and Spain and spanned the acute and convalescent phases of COVID-19. Samples came from the ongoing ImmuneRACE study (first 160 participants) plus 1,254 subjects from 6 global collaborators. Subjects who had been exposed to COVID-19, were actively infected with it, or had recovered from it provided the deeply sampled blood TCRbeta repertoires that made up the dataset. Where available, HLA class I and class II types were obtained from metadata supplied by the sample provider rather than from assay-based typing. The material from the prospective study consisted of cDNA or gDNA derived from T cells, B-cell-depleted T cells, or PBMCs. The repertoires were released in a freely available public database intended as a resource for research on the immune response to SARS-CoV-2. A de-identified subject ID, COVID-19 status, age in years and sex were almost always included in the sample metadata.

This clone was found many times. Which antigen it targets is not known. There are no base qualities to consult, and no much larger clone falls within one base. On the study overall, not on this receptor specifically: How much clinical and demographic metadata was included differed by source and by participant, and the metadata was provided uncurated.

CDR1 and CDR2 are drawn from the germline V gene: SGHVT, SQSDAQ. Measured from the cysteine to the phenylalanine, the CDR3 is 14 residues long. Solely the CDR3 DNA is kept, with 42 bases framed from the first base. V and J lose 2 bases and 9 bases, and a span of 11 bases separates them. Whole blood was collected in K2EDTA tubes by collaborating institutions according to the institutions' own protocols. Collaborator samples were shipped for TCRbeta analysis as frozen whole blood, isolated PBMCs, or DNA extracted from either sample type. TCRbeta CDR3 regions were amplified from genomic DNA by means of the immunoSEQ Assay, a bias-controlled multiplex PCR. The study's processing was this. The number of nucleated cells in each sample was estimated from the amplification of reference gene primers within the assay. Sequence reads were collapsed and filtered to measure the absolute abundance of every unique TCRbeta CDR3 rearrangement. Productive Simpson clonality was computed per sample as the square root of Simpson's diversity index over productive rearrangements. TCRdb obtained this table from immuneACCESS and retained in-frame rearrangements with V and J assigned. These tables miss some clones; where compared with another copy, unresolved V genes account for less than half of the shortfall, and the remainder is unexplained. Clone size and the V and J calls come from that table; the DNA yielded D and trimming. This sample is represented by about 90,000 clones; approximately 80% of them were singletons. In total, the top ten clones hold 31% of the sample.

Recombination connected TRBV7-4 to TRBJ1-6, and perhaps TRBD1 as D gene, on 5 matching bases. The material sequenced was peripheral blood. The clonotype was recovered from an elderly woman with active or convalescent COVID-19. The CDR3 is CASSLMQGGSPLHF. The nucleotide sequence reads TGTGCCAGCAGCTTAATGCAGGGAGGTTCACCCCTCCACTTT. Full variable domain (CDR3 extended with the reference TRBV7-4 and TRBJ1-6 proteins): GAGVSQSPRYKVAKRGRDVALRCDSISGHVTLYWYRQTLGQGSEVLTYSQSDAQRDKSGRPSGRFSAERPERSVSTLKIQRTEQGDSAVYLCASSLMQGGSPLHFGNGTRLTVT.